The clone carrying this TCR beta chain has a handful of counts. Antigen: not known. The junction had 11 bases not matched to a gene; V was cut back by 4 bases and J by 3 bases. The CDR3 spans 16 residues. Germline CDR1 reads MNHNY; CDR2 reads SVGAGI (reference sequence). These data are taken from a study of tumor-infiltrating lymphocytes in localized non-small cell lung cancer. About the research overall: The cohort mixed smokers and never-smokers, several histologies, and some post-neoadjuvant-chemotherapy samples.

Data came from immunoSEQ multiplex PCR; TCRdb stores just in-frame clones and leaves some out. The repertoire holds under 8,500 clones, about 77% seen once, with 7% to 9% in the top ten. Findings and caveats of the study: Different pieces of the same tissue were used for each assay. No T-cell fraction difference was seen between IM1 and IM2 tumors.

V is TRBV6-6 and J is TRBJ1-2; 7 bases match TRBD1. Source material: lung tumor tissue. This receptor was taken from a human donor with non-small cell lung cancer. The CDR3 DNA reads TGTGCCAGCAGTTCTGAAGCGACAGGGAATTACTATGGCTACACCTTC. Its translation is CASSSEATGNYYGYTF.